The clone carrying this TCR beta chain was seen a handful of times. Authors' data handling: Amplification with reference gene primers provided the estimates of nucleated cell counts. Produced via immunoSEQ multiplex PCR; TCRdb's table is partial and in-frame only. The DNA gave D and trimming, while V, J and clone size come from that table. The repertoire includes about 200,000 clones, roughly 94% of them detected once, and approximately 0.8% sits in the top ten. These data are taken from a study of blood T cell repertoires in COVID-19. Study-wide background: Samples taken during acute and convalescent COVID-19 were collected in the United States, Italy and Spain.

V was pared by 2 bases and J by 6 bases, with 7 bases of the junction left unmatched. The CDR3 length is 16 residues. Germline CDR1 is MNHEY and CDR2 is SVGAGI. This receptor was obtained from a man aged 30 to 45 with COVID-19, enrolled during active disease. Sample: peripheral blood. V is TRBV6-5 and J is TRBJ2-1, with 10 nucleotides matching TRBD1. The CDR3 loop is CASSYGTGVSVNEQFF. The DNA for the CDR3 is TGTGCCAGCAGTTACGGGACAGGGGTAAGCGTCAATGAGCAGTTCTTC.